This TCR beta chain was identified in a study of cytomegalovirus exposure and HLA in healthy donors (dated by TCRdb to the late 2010s). In terms of the full investigation: An earlier analysis of some 620 of the donors reported approximately 300 Gb of sequence data and 117 million unique TCR beta sequences obtained from some 200 million T cells. Every repertoire in the discovery cohort had been generated on one and the same sequencing platform. The study used immunosequencing to profile the T cell repertoires of 666 subjects and linked those repertoires to cytomegalovirus serostatus. Class I and class II HLA loci were covered by the typing at four-digit resolution. Typing coverage differed by locus: A, B, C, DRB1 and DQB1 were typed in about 620-630 donors, DQA1 in about 510, DPA1 in around 580, and DPB1 in roughly 470. To predict cytomegalovirus infection status, the study combined high-throughput TCR immunosequencing, statistical association of individual TCRs with disease status, and machine learning. Four or five DR-DQ haplotypes were handled as single units for association and clustering because linkage in the cohort was strong. To decide whether each TCR beta V gene segment behaved as functional or pseudogenic, an earlier analysis of 587 of the donors relied on high-throughput TCR beta sequencing. The study was designed to test whether signatures of past pathogen exposure could be identified by cataloging public T cell receptors. Alongside the repertoire data, information on donor age, sex, ethnicity and CMV serostatus was compiled. A later genetic analysis used genome-wide SNP genotypes for 398 of the 666 donors, treating that subset as a discovery cohort. Around 320 gigabases of sequencing data and approximately 85 million unique TCR sequences were included in an early release covering about 600 HLA-typed donors. Of the roughly 400 genotyped donors, 75% to 85% were placed in the genetic ancestry cluster associated with self-reported Caucasian donors. In a later analysis, previously published TCR beta repertoires from more than 500 donors were re-analyzed and high-resolution HLA genotyping was added so that TCR occurrence patterns could be studied. A separate validation cohort of about 110 different subjects was used in addition to the approximately 700-subject first cohort. Rather than drawing on any new phenotypic data, the later analysis identified candidate immune exposures from TCR beta sequences and the way those sequences occurred across donors. Across 398 genotyped donors of the cohort, an average of about 240,000 unique TCR beta nucleotide sequences per donor were sequenced, and roughly 20% of those sequences were non-productive.

Comment on this clone: No antigen is known for it. No base-level quality is on record; no much larger clone is a single base apart.

From the germline V gene (reference sequence), CDR1 is MNHNY and CDR2 is SVGAGI. The V end gives up 1 base and the J end 1 base, leaving 1 base in the junction not matched to a gene. The CDR3 goes from the cysteine to the phenylalanine over 15 residues. The DNA shown is the 45-base CDR3, in frame from base 1. Library construction relied on the immunoSEQ multiplex PCR assay. For the multiplex PCR, a mixture combining 60 forward primers for TCR Vbeta segments and 13 reverse primers for TCR Jbeta segments was used. Amplification of the CDR3 region of rearranged TCR beta genes was performed with a multiplex PCR assay on genomic DNA. Amplified TCR beta libraries were sequenced as 87-base-pair reads on the Illumina HiSeq System. The paper's processing steps were these. A later analysis tallied some 79 million unique TCR beta chains across the 640 or so repertoires, and approximately 9.9 million of those chains were shared by two or more donors. To remove PCR and sequencing errors, raw reads were error-corrected and collapsed into unique sequences using a nearest-neighbor algorithm that merged closely related sequences. V, D and J gene segments were assigned by aligning CDR3 sequences to IMGT reference sequences. For a sequence to be retained, at least a six-nucleotide match to both a V gene segment and a J gene segment was required. Rearrangements were classified as productive when the CDR3 lacked stop codons and remained in frame with V and J, and all other rearrangements were classified as non-productive. Following IMGT convention, CDR3 was defined as the stretch from the second conserved V-encoded cysteine up to the conserved J-encoded phenylalanine. The earlier analysis of 450 to 750 of the donors excluded any sequence lacking an unambiguous match to a single V gene segment. An earlier analysis of some 610 of the donors called V segments functional above 56.7% productive rearrangements and segregating when the between-donor standard deviation exceeded 5%. A statistical classification framework was built for diagnosing cytomegalovirus status from the catalog of TCR beta chain sequences. In a later analysis, TCR nucleotide sequences were compared against IMGT/GENE-DB human TR gene sequences so that V and J genes could be assigned. The TCRdist pipeline was used in a later analysis to assign CDR3 sequences and most-parsimonious VDJ recombination scenarios. In a later analysis, each TCR beta chain was defined by its CDR3 amino acid sequence together with its V-gene family, and reads lacking a unique V-gene family were excluded. As a way to deal with suspected cross-contamination and a sequencing artifact, a later analysis dropped nearly 600 nucleotide sequences that were highly shared and had low generation probability. In a later analysis, a clonal expansion index for each public chain was calculated from normalized within-repertoire ranks of inferred template counts. In a later analysis, generation probabilities were computed with a VDJ recombination model fitted to out-of-frame rearrangements, and the resulting probabilities were checked against IGoR. In a later analysis, TCR-TCR, TCR-HLA and TCR-CMV co-occurrence was scored with hypergeometric tests, and a repertoire-size bias correction was applied to TCR pairs. To estimate false discovery rates, a later analysis permuted the HLA or CMV assignments 20 times. In a later analysis, co-occurring TCRs were grouped with DBSCAN, and TCRdist sequence similarity was added when clustering was performed within HLA-allele-positive subsets. Repertoires with fewer than 30,000 or more than 120,000 public chains, plus five repertoires with anomalous nucleotide sharing, were excluded from co-occurrence clustering. What TCRdb holds here is the immuneACCESS table cut down to in-frame rearrangements. Part of the clones is not present; checked against another copy, under half of the missing clones reflect an unresolved V gene, and the others are unexplained. Clone size and the V and J calls come from that table; the DNA yielded D and trimming. The sample profile shows fewer than 200,000 clones; over 80% of them were found once. Around 4.4% of the sample rests with the top ten.

Results and caveats for the whole study, not just this receptor: In an earlier analysis of a few hundred of the donors, most TCR beta V segments were observed in productive rearrangements about 87% or about 30% of the time, broadly matching IMGT annotations. A later analysis found that TCR association rates varied across HLA loci, with DRB1 alleles showing the most associated TCRs and HLA-C alleles the fewest. Specific HLA alleles were associated with 15,000 to 20,000 TCR beta sequences at a false discovery rate of 0.05 in a later analysis. It was suggested by the authors that the approach could potentially be generalized to other disease states and immunological phenotypes. An association between a missense DCLRE1C variant and V-gene and J-gene trimming of TCR beta chains was found in a later genetic analysis and replicated in an independent cohort. Three of the identified cytomegalovirus-associated TCR beta chains were confirmed in vitro to be specific for cytomegalovirus antigens. In a later analysis, HLA-associated TCR beta chains showed more clonal expansion and lower generation probabilities than non-associated chains that were equally common. A further reported finding was that TCR beta sequences accurately predicted the HLA-A and HLA-B alleles for most subjects in the first cohort. Because counts were too low, 15 to 20 rarely observed V segments, including chromosome 9 orphons, were excluded from the earlier analysis of under 650 of the donors. In both the original and validation cohorts, the classifier was reported to diagnose cytomegalovirus status with high specificity and sensitivity. In this cohort, only TCR beta chains were sequenced, and detectable features were limited by the absence of alpha or paired-chain data. Presence/absence analyses assumed roughly uniform sequencing depth across donors, an assumption that may not hold. Correlated functional status among segregating V segments might reflect linkage disequilibrium, but an unknown experimental factor could not be ruled out. HLA typing was unavailable for some donors at each locus, so association tests used only the typed subset. When HLA alleles, especially DR and DQ, strongly co-occurred, attributing TCR associations to individual alleles was difficult. In the study, some 180 TCR beta chains were listed as associated with cytomegalovirus. Several of the top co-occurrence clusters appeared to be linked to parvovirus B19, influenza, CMV and Epstein-Barr virus, according to a later analysis. A later genetic analysis reported fewer N-insertions in productive TCRs among donors in an Asian-associated ancestry cluster than the approximately 670-donor mean. A cluster of highly shared sequence variants was judged likely to be a technical artifact of the sequencing pipeline. In a later analysis, most CMV-associated TCR beta chains were found to appear HLA-restricted, with HLA associations seemingly driven largely by CMV exposure. Most TCR sequences were seen in very few donors, while some public TCRs were found in many individuals. Immune exposure information for the cohort was limited to CMV serostatus. Because the 87-base-pair reads could not distinguish some IMGT-functional V segments, including TRBV6-2 and TRBV6-3, those segments were excluded.

In total, 500 to 700 healthy bone marrow donors made up the cohort. Cohort members were all nominally healthy when sampled, although unrecorded immune exposures were likely present. The donor was CMV seropositive and was included in the group of 250 to 300 seropositive cohort members. Each donor provided a peripheral blood sample, and peripheral blood mononuclear cells were used for TCR beta sequencing. The Qiagen DNeasy Blood Extraction Kit was used to extract genomic DNA from the blood cell samples. This sequence uses TRBV6-6 and TRBJ2-7, with 10 central nucleotides matching TRBD2. Sequencing was carried out using PBMCs. This sequence was found in a woman aged 50 to 65 in good health and CMV-seropositive. This receptor has the CDR3 CASSYLAGGSYEQYF. The DNA sequence is given as TGTGCCAGCAGTTACTTAGCGGGAGGTTCCTACGAGCAGTACTTC.